This T cell receptor beta chain was retrieved from a study of blood T cell repertoires in COVID-19. Overall study context: PBMCs, B-cell-depleted T cells, or T cells were the source of the cDNA or gDNA that made up the material.

Here immunoSEQ multiplex PCR was the method, and the copy in TCRdb shows in-frame clones only, minus some. This table has about 29,000 clones, roughly 90% appearing once. Deletions cut 4 bases from V and 2 bases from J, with 9 bases between. CDR3 size: 13 residues. Germline-derived CDR1 and CDR2 are SGHVS and FNYEAQ. The rearrangement joins TRBV7-6 to TRBJ2-7, with D tentatively TRBD2 (6 bases). The sequence was obtained from a human donor in a cohort sampled during active COVID-19. The sample taken for sequencing was peripheral blood. The CDR3 coding sequence is TGTGCCAGCAGCTACCCGGGGGCCTACGAGCAGTACTTC. It translates to CASSYPGAYEQYF.